These 18 T cell receptor beta chains were all obtained from the same sample, sequenced in a study of T cell responses to AZD1222 COVID-19 vaccine listed by TCRdb under 2021. The time point label, read with the paper, signifies: baseline before first vaccination. The library relied on the immunoSEQ multiplex PCR assay. Here the immuneACCESS table is served through TCRdb, limited to in-frame sequences with V and J called. Missing clones are a known gap in these copies; in checked studies unresolved V genes cover under half, and the rest lacks a known reason. The sample has nearly 95,000 clones on record, 85% to 90% of them singletons. Together, the top ten hold around 8% of the sample. The material was peripheral blood, obtained on day 0 of AZD1222 vaccination. The origin of the receptors is an adult in good health.

The gene calls are TRBV5-1 and TRBJ2-7; a weak D match, TRBD1 (5 bases). The germline V gene has CDR1 SGHRS and CDR2 YFSETQ. The CDR3 is 15 amino acids. Trimming stripped 2 bases from V and 3 bases from J, with 15 bases between. The CDR3 DNA follows: TGCGCCAGCAGCTTCGATCCGACAGTTGACTACGAGCAGTACTTC. It yields the protein CASSFDPTVDYEQYF.

This chain connects TRBV5-1 to TRBJ1-1; 7 bases align to TRBD1. The CDR3 sequence is 14 residues long. CDR1 and CDR2 from the germline V gene are SGHRS and YFSETQ. Trimming at V came to 8 bases and at J to 1 base, leaving 8 bases not matched to a gene. CDR3: CASKSGTANTEAFF. The CDR3 DNA reads TGCGCCAGTAAGTCTGGGACAGCGAACACTGAAGCTTTCTTT.

This chain uses TRBV6-5 with TRBJ1-2, with 9 bases aligning to TRBD1. Germline CDR1 reads MNHEY; CDR2 reads SVGAGI. Trimming at V came to 6 bases and at J to 6 bases, leaving 5 bases not matched to a gene. This CDR3 spans 13 amino acids. The DNA of the CDR3 is TGTGCCAGCAGACAGGGGGCTAAGGATGGCTACACCTTC. This translates into CASRQGAKDGYTF.

The table lists this clone with a count of one. This CDR3 is CASSLKQGLFGYEQYF. DNA of the CDR3: TGTGCCAGCAGTTTGAAACAGGGCTTATTCGGGTACGAGCAGTACTTC. The chain couples TRBV27 to TRBJ2-7, with D possibly being TRBD1 (6 bases). This CDR3 is built from 16 residues. Germline CDR1 reads MNHEY; CDR2 reads SMNVEV (reference sequence). Trimming cost V 3 bases and J 4 bases, with 19 bases left between them.

This chain uses TRBV4-2 with TRBJ2-5; the match to TRBD1 covers 7 bases. The CDR3 sequence is 16 residues long. The germline gives CDR1 LGHNA, CDR2 YNFKEQ. V lost 1 base, J lost 4 bases, and 9 bases stayed unmatched. The CDR3 DNA sequence: TGTGCCAGCAGCCAAGGCCGAGGGACAGTGGGAGAGACCCAGTACTTC. Amino acids: CASSQGRGTVGETQYF.

The rearrangement links TRBV3-1 (or the pseudogene TRBV3-2) to TRBJ1-5; weak D call: TRBD1 (6 bases). This CDR3 has 15 residues. CDR1 and CDR2 (germline): LGHDT, YNNKEL (reference sequence). The ends were cut back, 2 bases at V and 4 bases at J, with 12 bases in the middle. CDR3 in DNA: TGTGCCAGCAGCCAAACAGGGCCGGCAAATCAGCCCCAGCATTTT. Amino acids: CASSQTGPANQPQHF.

The J gene is TRBJ2-7, the V gene TRBV7-2; D possibly matches TRBD1 or TRBD2 (5 bases each). Germline CDR1 reads SGHTA; CDR2 reads FQGNSA. The ends were cut back, 5 bases at V and 2 bases at J, with 16 bases in the middle. CDR3 size: 15 residues. CDR3 DNA sequence: TGTGCCAGCAGCCGCCCGGGGCAGGGTCCCTACGAGCAGTACTTC. Amino acids: CASSRPGQGPYEQYF. Combining the CDR3 with reference TRBV7-2 and TRBJ2-7 gives the whole variable domain GAGVSQSPSNKVTEKGKDVELRCDPISGHTALYWYRQSLGQGLEFLIYFQGNSAPDKSGLPSDRFSAERTGGSVSTLTIQRTQQEDSAVYLCASSRPGQGPYEQYFGPGTRLTVT.

This clone was detected a few times. The CDR3 DNA follows: TGTGCCACCACCAGTAACTATGGCTACACCTTC. Translating it yields CATTSNYGYTF. This chain links TRBV28 with TRBJ1-2; D unclear. Germline CDR1 MDHEN, CDR2 SYDVKM. The CDR3 contains 11 residues. Trimming took off 10 bases at V and 1 base at J, with 7 bases between the two ends.

V gene TRBV29-1 combines with J gene TRBJ2-5; TRBD2 matches 8 bases. Looked up from germline, CDR1 is SQVTM and CDR2 is ANQGSEA. CDR3 length: 12 residues. V gave up 6 bases and J gave up 2 bases; unmatched junction bases: 2. In DNA, the CDR3 is TGCAGCGTCCGGGGGGGACAAGAGACCCAGTACTTC. Amino acid sequence: CSVRGGQETQYF. Full variable domain (remainder filled in from reference TRBV29-1 and TRBJ2-5): SAVISQKPSRDICQRGTSLTIQCQVDSQVTMMFWYRQQPGQSLTLIATANQGSEATYESGFVIDKFPISRPNLTFSTLTVSNMSPEDSSIYLCSVRGGQETQYFGPGTRLLVL.

In this sample, this clone turned up a few times. The chain uses TRBV21-1 and TRBJ1-2; the DNA was not compared with TRBD1, the D call given in the table. TRBV21-1 is flagged as a pseudogene. The CDR3 is 17 residues long. The CDR3 protein is CASSRRTGKFLNYGYTF. The CDR3 DNA reads as TGTGCCAGCAGCCGTCGGACAGGGAAGTTCCTTAACTATGGCTACACCTTC.

The chain recombines TRBV9 with TRBJ2-2; TRBD2 matches 8 bases. The CDR3 is 15 residues long. The V gene's germline CDR1 is SGDLS and CDR2 YYNGEE. V lost 6 bases and J lost 2; bases outside the gene matches: 6. CDR3 loop: CASTRSGTNTGELFF. CDR3 bases: TGTGCCAGCACACGTAGCGGGACCAACACCGGGGAGCTGTTTTTT.

J is TRBJ1-2 and V is TRBV7-2; no reliable D call. The V end was cut by 0 bases, the J end by 8 bases, with 10 bases between. The CDR3 spans 13 residues. CDR1 and CDR2 (germline): SGHTA, FQGNSA. CDR3 DNA: TGTGCCAGCAGCTTAGCTGTCGATAAGGGCTACACCTTC. This gives the protein CASSLAVDKGYTF.

This chain joins TRBV5-4 and TRBJ1-1; no reliable D call. This CDR3 has 13 residues. Germline V CDR1 and CDR2: SGHNT, YYREEE (reference sequence). V was pared by 0 bases and J by 7 bases, with 10 bases between. The CDR3 loop is CASSLGTFFEAFF. The CDR3 DNA reads TGTGCCAGCAGCTTGGGGACCTTTTTTGAAGCTTTCTTT.

This chain uses TRBV2 with TRBJ1-3; no reliable D call. CDR1 is SNHLY, CDR2 FYNNEI, per germline. This CDR3 is 15 amino acids long. The V end was cut by 4 bases, the J end by 4 bases, with 14 bases between. This CDR3 reads CASSVAQLGGNTIYF. In nucleotides, the CDR3 is TGTGCCAGCAGTGTAGCACAGCTCGGCGGAAACACCATATATTTT.

J is TRBJ1-5 and V is TRBV2, with D uncertain. V lost 6 bases and J 1 base, leaving 13 bases between the germline ends. CDR1 is SNHLY, CDR2 FYNNEI, per germline. CDR3 length: 15 amino acids. This CDR3 reads CASSTSSRSNQPQHF. The CDR3 DNA reads TGTGCCAGCAGCACTAGTAGTAGGAGCAATCAGCCCCAGCATTTT.

The CDR3 sequence: CASSLVGGTSGARNEQFF. The CDR3 DNA reads TGTGCCAGCAGCTTAGTAGGCGGGACTAGCGGGGCTCGCAATGAGCAGTTCTTC. J is TRBJ2-1 and V is TRBV7-8, with TRBD2 identical over 13 bases. Germline trimming cut 1 base from V and 6 bases from J; bases unmatched to any gene: 9. Germline assignment: CDR1 SGHVS and CDR2 FQNEAQ. The CDR3 length is 18 residues.

This clone showed up just once. The V call is TRBV7-3, the J call TRBJ2-5, with 8 bases lining up with TRBD2. The V gene end was trimmed by 1 base and the J gene end by 3 bases; junction bases not matched to a gene: 19. CDR3 length: 20 amino acids. Per the germline V gene, CDR1 is SGHTA and CDR2 is FQGTGA. CDR3 sequence reads: CASSLRRGLAARQREETQYF. Here the CDR3 DNA reads TGTGCCAGCAGCTTAAGGAGAGGACTAGCTGCCAGACAACGGGAAGAGACCCAGTACTTC.

J is TRBJ1-2 and V is TRBV4-1, with D unclear. The CDR3 spans 17 residues. Trimming took 4 bases from V and 5 from J, leaving 23 bases between them. Germline CDR1 MGHRA, CDR2 YSYEKL. CDR3 in amino acids: CASSLTWASRARYGYTF. CDR3 in DNA: TGCGCCAGCAGCCTTACGTGGGCGAGCCGCGCTCGATATGGCTACACCTTC.